The entry below describes one TCR beta chain. There is no known antigen for this receptor. The record has no base qualities; no much larger clone is one base away. CDR3 length: 16 amino acids, cysteine to phenylalanine. Only CDR3 DNA remains: 48 bases, in frame from the first base. Germline trimming: 4 bases from V, 7 bases from J; junction bases outside gene matches: 11. Per the germline V gene, KGHSH is the CDR1 and LQKENI is the CDR2. The source of the sample is a study of cytomegalovirus exposure and HLA in healthy donors (dated by TCRdb to 2017 to 2019). Background for the entire study: An earlier analysis of fewer than 750 of the donors reported 276 Gb of sequence data and 95 million to 120 million unique TCR beta sequences obtained from approximately 180 million T cells. About 300 gigabases of sequencing data and 78 million or so unique TCR sequences were included in an early release covering 550 to 650 HLA-typed donors. The genetic ancestry cluster associated with self-reported Caucasian donors included 81% of the roughly 390 genotyped donors. The aim of the study was to test whether cataloging public T cell receptors could identify signatures of past pathogen exposure. Using immunosequencing, the study profiled T cell repertoires from some 670 subjects and related those repertoires to cytomegalovirus serostatus. In addition to the first cohort of around 670 subjects, a separate validation cohort of 130 or so different subjects was used. High-throughput TCR immunosequencing, statistical association of individual TCRs with disease status, and machine learning were combined to predict cytomegalovirus infection status. A later analysis re-analyzed previously published TCR beta repertoires from roughly 630 donors and added high-resolution HLA genotyping to study TCR occurrence patterns. Rather than drawing on any new phenotypic data, the later analysis identified candidate immune exposures from TCR beta sequences and the way those sequences occurred across donors. In an earlier analysis of roughly 580 of the donors, high-throughput TCR beta sequencing was used to judge whether each TCR beta V gene segment behaved as functional or pseudogenic. Donor age, sex, ethnicity and CMV serostatus were collected together with the repertoire data. Genome-wide SNP genotypes for about 65% of the roughly 670 donors were used in a later genetic analysis, which treated that subset as a discovery cohort. Every repertoire in the discovery cohort had been generated on one and the same sequencing platform. HLA typing included class I and class II loci at four-digit resolution. Typing coverage varied by locus: roughly 629-640 donors for A, B, C, DRB1 and DQB1; around 560 for DQA1; around 610 for DPA1; around 450 for DPB1. A handful of DR-DQ haplotypes were handled as single units for association and clustering because linkage in the cohort was strong. On average, roughly 240,000 unique TCR beta nucleotide sequences were sequenced per donor among some 430 genotyped donors of the cohort, with approximately 18% of those sequences being non-productive.

Libraries were built with the immunoSEQ multiplex PCR assay. For the multiplex PCR, a mixture combining 60 forward primers for TCR Vbeta segments and 13 reverse primers for TCR Jbeta segments was used. Amplification of the CDR3 region of rearranged TCR beta genes was performed with a multiplex PCR assay on genomic DNA. The amplified TCR beta libraries were sequenced on the Illumina HiSeq System as 87-base-pair reads. As for the authors' bioinformatics: Across the roughly 600 repertoires, a later analysis counted 78 million or so unique TCR beta chains, around 11 million of which were shared by at least two donors. To remove PCR and sequencing errors, raw reads were error-corrected and collapsed into unique sequences using a nearest-neighbor algorithm that merged closely related sequences. V, D and J gene segments were assigned by aligning CDR3 sequences to IMGT reference sequences. For a sequence to be retained, a match of at least six nucleotides was required to both a V gene segment and a J gene segment. Rearrangements were classified as productive when the CDR3 lacked stop codons and remained in frame with V and J, and all other rearrangements were classified as non-productive. CDR3 was defined by IMGT convention, running from the second conserved V-encoded cysteine to the conserved J-encoded phenylalanine. Sequences without an unambiguous match to a single V gene segment were excluded from the earlier analysis of about 630 of the donors. In an earlier analysis of a few hundred of the donors, V segments were called functional above 56.7% productive rearrangements and were called segregating when the between-donor standard deviation exceeded 5%. A statistical classification framework was developed to diagnose cytomegalovirus status using the catalog of TCR beta chain sequences. In a later analysis, V and J genes were assigned by comparing TCR nucleotide sequences against IMGT/GENE-DB human TR gene sequences. In a later analysis, CDR3 sequences and most-parsimonious VDJ recombination scenarios were assigned using the TCRdist pipeline. In a later analysis, each TCR beta chain was defined by its CDR3 amino acid sequence together with its V-gene family, and reads without a unique V-gene family were excluded. In a later analysis, around 600 highly shared, low-generation-probability nucleotide sequences were removed to address suspected cross-contamination and a sequencing artifact. A later analysis calculated a clonal expansion index for each public chain from normalized within-repertoire ranks of inferred template counts. A later analysis computed generation probabilities with a VDJ recombination model fitted to out-of-frame rearrangements, and checked the results against IGoR. In a later analysis, hypergeometric tests were used to score TCR-TCR, TCR-HLA and TCR-CMV co-occurrence, with a repertoire-size bias correction applied to TCR pairs. False discovery rates were estimated in a later analysis by permuting HLA or CMV assignments 20 times. In a later analysis, co-occurring TCRs were grouped using DBSCAN, with TCRdist sequence similarity added in when clustering inside HLA-allele-positive subsets. Repertoires with fewer than 30,000 or more than 120,000 public chains, plus five repertoires with anomalous nucleotide sharing, were excluded from co-occurrence clustering. In its TCRdb copy, this immuneACCESS table keeps in-frame sequences only and misses some clones. Where compared with another copy, unresolved V genes explain less than half of these, and the others have no known cause. V and J calls and clone size are those listed in that table; D and trimming were worked out from the DNA. Within this sample are roughly 180,000 clones, with around 80% of them counted one time only. The ten most abundant clones make up around 2.4% of the sample.

In total, approximately 700 healthy bone marrow donors made up the cohort. At the time of sampling, every cohort member was nominally healthy, though immune exposures that went unrecorded were likely present. The donor was CMV seronegative and was included in the group of a few hundred seronegative cohort members. Each donor provided a peripheral blood sample, and peripheral blood mononuclear cells were used for TCR beta sequencing. The Qiagen DNeasy Blood Extraction Kit was used to extract genomic DNA from the blood cell samples. The full study reports these points: Broadly in line with IMGT annotations, most TCR beta V segments showed up in productive rearrangements about 87% or about 30% of the time in an earlier analysis of several hundred of the donors. Because HLA typing was unavailable for some donors at each locus, only the typed subset was used in association tests. According to a later analysis, parvovirus B19, influenza, CMV and Epstein-Barr virus appeared linked to several top co-occurrence clusters. Roughly uniform sequencing depth across donors was assumed in presence/absence analyses, although this assumption may not hold. For the cohort, immune exposure information was limited to CMV serostatus. Correlated functional status among segregating V segments might be attributable to linkage disequilibrium, but an unknown experimental factor could not be ruled out. Some IMGT-functional V segments, including TRBV6-2 and TRBV6-3, could not be told apart with the 87-base-pair reads, so those segments were excluded. Compared with the approximately 670-donor mean, donors in an Asian-associated ancestry cluster had fewer N-insertions in productive TCRs, according to a later genetic analysis. The authors suggested that the approach could potentially be generalized to other disease states and immunological phenotypes. In a later genetic analysis, a missense DCLRE1C variant was associated with V-gene and J-gene trimming of TCR beta chains, and the association was replicated in an independent cohort. In vitro tests confirmed that a few of the cytomegalovirus-associated TCR beta chains recognize cytomegalovirus antigens. Assigning TCR associations to individual alleles was difficult when HLA alleles, especially DR and DQ, strongly co-occurred. Cytomegalovirus status was reported to be diagnosed by the classifier with high specificity and sensitivity in both the original and validation cohorts. The sequencing pipeline was judged likely to have produced a cluster of highly shared sequence variants as a technical artifact. In a later analysis, HLA-associated TCR beta chains showed more clonal expansion and lower generation probabilities than non-associated chains that were equally common. A further reported finding was that TCR beta sequences accurately predicted the HLA-A and HLA-B alleles for most subjects in the first cohort. The study listed 170 or so TCR beta chains as associated with cytomegalovirus. In a later analysis, most CMV-associated TCR beta chains were found to appear HLA-restricted, with HLA associations seemingly driven largely by CMV exposure. A later analysis associated around 16,000 TCR beta sequences with specific HLA alleles at a false discovery rate of 0.05. Most TCR sequences were seen in very few donors, while some public TCRs were found in many individuals. This cohort had only TCR beta chains sequenced, and the lack of alpha or paired-chain data limited which features could be detected. According to a later analysis, TCR association rates differed among HLA loci, with DRB1 alleles showing the most associated TCRs and HLA-C alleles showing the fewest. The earlier analysis of 450 to 700 of the donors excluded about 16 rarely observed V segments, including chromosome 9 orphons, because counts were too low.

This TCR came from a female donor in good health and CMV-seronegative. Recombination linked TRBV18 to TRBJ1-4; 8 of the junction bases match TRBD1. The sequencing input was PBMCs. The CDR3 loop reads CASSQRKDREGEKLFF. The sequenced DNA: TGTGCCAGCTCACAACGCAAGGACAGGGAGGGTGAAAAACTGTTTTTT.